The entry below describes one TCR beta chain. Its matching antigen is unknown. This CDR3 comprises 14 residues. With 6 bases removed from V and 8 bases from J, the gap between germline ends came to 19 bases. The germline V gene encodes CDR1 MNHEY and CDR2 SMNVEV (reference sequence). Patients with chemo-refractory metastatic non-small-cell lung cancer received focal radiation plus CTLA-4 blockade with ipilimumab. Method: immunoSEQ multiplex PCR; TCRdb's copy keeps in-frame clones and lacks some. The table shows tens of thousands of clones, with about four fifths occurring only once. This sample stems from a study of radiotherapy plus CTLA-4 blockade in lung cancer. Across the whole study: Objective responses were observed in about 17% of patients, and disease control was achieved by roughly 31%. Study observations and caveats: It was early blood T cell clone dynamics, with interferon-beta, that reportedly best predicted response. In blood, TCR clones derived from the tumor expanded after radiotherapy plus ipilimumab.

The source was peripheral blood, collected from a patient treated with radiotherapy plus ipilimumab. The chain recombines TRBV27 with TRBJ1-2; D possibly corresponds to TRBD1 (5 bases). The clonotype was recovered from a human donor with non-small cell lung cancer who had stable disease on radiotherapy plus ipilimumab. The CDR3: CASRPPGPSSGYTF. Here the CDR3 DNA reads TGTGCCAGCAGACCGCCAGGGCCCTCTTCCGGCTACACCTTC.